This T cell receptor beta chain was profiled in a study of PD-L1 blockade in urothelial cancer. The time point denotes: pretreatment peripheral blood. This CDR3 region has 14 residues. Per germline, CDR1 MNHEY and CDR2 SVGAGI. About this clone itself: One junction end disagrees with the germline gene, perhaps due to a read error.

Repertoires were generated with immunoSEQ multiplex PCR, while TCRdb's copy carries only in-frame clones and drops some. The sample lists about 63,000 clones, approximately 80% occurring once. This sequence joins TRBV6-5 and TRBJ2-1; D perhaps matches TRBD1 (5 bases). The sample was PBMCs, taken around atezolizumab (anti-PD-L1) treatment. The sequence came from a man between 65 and 80 years old with urothelial cancer. The CDR3 loop is CASSHSQRGNEQFF. The DNA for the CDR3 is TGTGCCAGCAGTCACTCCCAAAGGGGCAATGAGCAGTTCTTC.